The rows below give T cell receptor beta chains drawn from one sample of a study of cytomegalovirus exposure and HLA in healthy donors. The repertoire was sequenced with immunoSEQ multiplex PCR; TCRdb's copy has only in-frame clones and lacks some. The profile shows about 130,000 clones, more than 80% of them singletons. The material sequenced was PBMCs. The receptors were sampled from a woman aged 30 to 39 in good health and CMV-seropositive. CDR3s include the opening cysteine and the closing phenylalanine or tryptophan. Fields, in order: CDR3 DNA, CDR3 protein, J gene, V gene, clone size, D gene. The D gene is left open where the match is weak. The size field is filled for only some rows; it gives once, few, many or a size class.

TGCGCCAGCAGCACGAGAGCAGGGGTCCCGGGACAGGGACCGGGGGCCAACGTCCTGACTTTC,CASSTRAGVPGQGPGANVLTF,TRBJ2-6,TRBV5-1,few,TRBD1
TGTGCCAGCAGCCCCGGGGGGGGAACCTACGAGCAGTACTTC,CASSPGGGTYEQYF,TRBJ2-7,TRBV7-9,once,TRBD2
TGTGCCAGCAGGGGGCTTGGGGGCCGTGGGGAGCTGTTTTTT,CASRGLGGRGELFF,TRBJ2-2,TRBV2,.,.
TGTGCCAGCAGCTTCCCGGGACAGGGACGGAACACTGAAGCTTTCTTT,CASSFPGQGRNTEAFF,TRBJ1-1,TRBV11-2,once,TRBD1
TGCAGCGTGGACGGACAGGGTATCCACGAGCAGTACTTC,CSVDGQGIHEQYF,TRBJ2-7,TRBV29-1,few,TRBD1
TGTGCCAGCAGCGAACCGCGGGGGGGTCCGAACACCGGGGAGCTGTTTTTT,CASSEPRGGPNTGELFF,TRBJ2-2,TRBV9,.,TRBD2
TGTGCCAGCAGCTTAGCGGGAGGGGGGAATGAGCAGTTCTTC,CASSLAGGGNEQFF,TRBJ2-1,TRBV7-9,.,.
TGCGCCAGCAGCCAAGATTTCGTCCCTGGAAACACCATATATTTT,CASSQDFVPGNTIYF,TRBJ1-3,TRBV4-1,.,.
TGTGCCAGCAGCCCTATAGAGAGACAGCTAGCTTTCTTT,CASSPIERQLAFF,TRBJ1-1,TRBV7-6,.,.
TGTGCCACCGCGAGACTTAATTCACCCCTCCACTTT,CATARLNSPLHF,TRBJ1-6,TRBV15,.,.
TGTGCCAGCAGTTTCCTTACTTCCGGGGATACGCAGTATTTT,CASSFLTSGDTQYF,TRBJ2-3,TRBV28,.,.
TGTGCCAGCAGTGCAACTAGCGGGGGTAGCACAGATACGCAGTATTTT,CASSATSGGSTDTQYF,TRBJ2-3,TRBV7-2,.,TRBD2
TGTGCCAGCAGTGCCGGAGGGAGGATGGCAGATACGCAGTATTTT,CASSAGGRMADTQYF,TRBJ2-3,TRBV9,.,.
TGTGCCAGCAGTTTAATCCTGAGGGGGTCTGGCTATGGCTACACCTTC,CASSLILRGSGYGYTF,TRBJ1-2,TRBV28,.,.
TGTGCCAGCAGCCCGACAGTACGCGGCCCCGGGGAGCTGTTTTTT,CASSPTVRGPGELFF,TRBJ2-2,TRBV7-6,.,.
TGCAGCGTTGCTGGGACTAGCCGGGCAGGAAATGAGCAGTTCTTC,CSVAGTSRAGNEQFF,TRBJ2-1,TRBV29-1,.,TRBD2
TGTGCCAGCAGTTCCGACAGGTCCAAGAACACTGAAGCTTTCTTT,CASSSDRSKNTEAFF,TRBJ1-1,TRBV6-5,.,.
TGTGCCAGCAGTGACCCCACGGGACTTAACCTACGGAGCAATCAGCCCCAGCATTTT,CASSDPTGLNLRSNQPQHF,TRBJ1-5,TRBV6-4,.,.
TGCGCCAGCAGCTTGGTTCCCGGGGACAGACTCTACGAGCAGTACTTC,CASSLVPGDRLYEQYF,TRBJ2-7,TRBV5-1,.,TRBD1
TGTGCCAGCAGAAAACAGGGAAGCTATGGCTACACCTTC,CASRKQGSYGYTF,TRBJ1-2,TRBV6-5,.,.
TGTGCCAGCAGTTTAATGGGGACAGGGTGGAACACTGAAGCTTTCTTT,CASSLMGTGWNTEAFF,TRBJ1-1,TRBV28,.,TRBD1
TGTGCCAGCGAGAGGGTTGGGACAGGTTATAACTATGGCTACACCTTC,CASERVGTGYNYGYTF,TRBJ1-2,TRBV2,.,TRBD1
TGTGCCAGCAGTTTACCGGGCAGGAGGACTGAAGCTTTCTTT,CASSLPGRRTEAFF,TRBJ1-1,TRBV6-5,.,.
TGTGCCAGCAGCTTAGGACTAGCGGCTTACAATGAGCAGTTCTTC,CASSLGLAAYNEQFF,TRBJ2-1,TRBV11-2,.,TRBD2
TGTGCCAGCAGTTACTCGGGGGGGGCGAACACTGAAGCTTTCTTT,CASSYSGGANTEAFF,TRBJ1-1,TRBV6-5,.,.
TGTGCCAGCAGCCGGGGAAGGGGCACAGATACGCAGTATTTT,CASSRGRGTDTQYF,TRBJ2-3,TRBV11-3,.,.
TGTGCCAGCAGCTTCGGGGTACTAGCGGGAGGGGATATGTTCTTC,CASSFGVLAGGDMFF,TRBJ2-1,TRBV7-3,.,TRBD2
TGCGCCAGCAGCCCCCCCCTCAGCACAGATACGCAGTATTTT,CASSPPLSTDTQYF,TRBJ2-3,TRBV5-1,.,.
TGTGCCAGCAGCCCGAGCGTTAGCTCCTACAATGAGCAGTTCTTC,CASSPSVSSYNEQFF,TRBJ2-1,TRBV6-1,.,.
TGTGCCAGCAGTTACGAGACTAGCGGCTACGAGCAGTACTTC,CASSYETSGYEQYF,TRBJ2-7,TRBV6-6,.,TRBD2
TGTGCCAGCAGCTTACTCTGGACTAAGGATACGCAGTATTTT,CASSLLWTKDTQYF,TRBJ2-3,TRBV11-2,.,.
TGTGCCATCAGTGAGTCGGGGGCAGCGAACACTGAAGCTTTCTTT,CAISESGAANTEAFF,TRBJ1-1,TRBV10-3,.,.
TGTGCCAGCAGCCAAACTCCGGGCTACGAGCAGTACTTC,CASSQTPGYEQYF,TRBJ2-7,TRBV7-3,.,.
TGTGCCAGCAGCTTGGGACAGGGGGCGGCTGGCTATGGCTACACCTTC,CASSLGQGAAGYGYTF,TRBJ1-2,TRBV7-6,.,TRBD1
TGTGCCATCAAACCGGGACAGGGCACAGATACGCAGTATTTT,CAIKPGQGTDTQYF,TRBJ2-3,TRBV10-3,.,TRBD1
TGCGCCAGCAGACTGGAGTACGTCTCTGGAAACACCATATATTTT,CASRLEYVSGNTIYF,TRBJ1-3,TRBV5-1,.,.
TGTGCCAGCAGTTTATACAGGGCTCCCTACGAGCAGTACTTC,CASSLYRAPYEQYF,TRBJ2-7,TRBV28,.,.
TGTGCCAGCAGCCACGACCGGGCCGGGACTAGCGGCTCCTACGAGCAGTACTTC,CASSHDRAGTSGSYEQYF,TRBJ2-7,TRBV7-9,.,TRBD2
TGCGCCAGCAGCTTGGTACCGATGAGCTCCTACAATGAGCAGTTCTTC,CASSLVPMSSYNEQFF,TRBJ2-1,TRBV5-1,once,.
TGTGCCAGCAGTTCTCCACTTTCGGGACAGGGGTACTATGGCTACACCTTC,CASSSPLSGQGYYGYTF,TRBJ1-2,TRBV7-2,.,TRBD1
TGTGCCAGCAGTTATTACCGAACAGGCCCCAAAAACATTCAGTACTTC,CASSYYRTGPKNIQYF,TRBJ2-4,TRBV6-5,few,.
TGTGCCAGCAGTCAGGCGAACACCGGGGAGCTGTTTTTT,CASSQANTGELFF,TRBJ2-2,TRBV6-1,.,.
TGCGCCAGCAGCTCCGGAGCGGGGGCGGCAAGCGGGCAGTACTTC,CASSSGAGAASGQYF,TRBJ2-7,TRBV5-1,.,TRBD2
TGTGCCAGCAGCCCCCCTAGCGTCCACGAGCAGTACTTC,CASSPPSVHEQYF,TRBJ2-7,TRBV7-9,.,.
TGTGCCAGCAGCCCGATCCCCGGGACTAGGGAAGAGACCCAGTACTTC,CASSPIPGTREETQYF,TRBJ2-5,TRBV7-2,.,TRBD2
TGTGCCAGCAGTTTAGGGGGGTTCTCGGGCGAGCAGTACTTC,CASSLGGFSGEQYF,TRBJ2-7,TRBV28,.,.
TGTGCCAGCAATCTACAGGGGAGAGGAGCTTTCTTT,CASNLQGRGAFF,TRBJ1-1,TRBV28,.,TRBD1
TGTGCCAGCAGTGACCTGGACTGGGACTATGGCTACACCTTC,CASSDLDWDYGYTF,TRBJ1-2,TRBV2,.,.
TGTGCCAGCAGTTTTCGGGACAGGGGTGAAAAACTGTTTTTT,CASSFRDRGEKLFF,TRBJ1-4,TRBV28,.,TRBD1
TGTGCCAGCAGCTTGGCCGGTGGGAACACCGGGGAGCTGTTTTTT,CASSLAGGNTGELFF,TRBJ2-2,TRBV5-4,.,.
TGTGCCACCAGCAGCGGGGCTTACAGGGGGAATAACTATGGCTACACCTTC,CATSSGAYRGNNYGYTF,TRBJ1-2,TRBV15,.,TRBD1
TGCGCCAGCAGCAGCCGCTCCGGGACTAGCGGGACCTACGAGCAGTACTTC,CASSSRSGTSGTYEQYF,TRBJ2-7,TRBV5-1,.,TRBD2
TGTGCCAGCAGCTTAGGAGCGGTATATGCTGAAGCTTTCTTT,CASSLGAVYAEAFF,TRBJ1-1,TRBV13,.,.
TGTGCCAGCAGCCACTACCACCCTCGGACAGCTAACTATGGCTACACCTTC,CASSHYHPRTANYGYTF,TRBJ1-2,TRBV11-2,.,.
TGTGCCAGCTCACCCTGGACAGTAGCGGGAGCAAACAATGAGCAGTTCTTC,CASSPWTVAGANNEQFF,TRBJ2-1,TRBV18,once,TRBD2
TGTGCCAGCAGTTTCTATCTAGCGGGAGGGCCGGATGGCAATGAGCAGTTCTTC,CASSFYLAGGPDGNEQFF,TRBJ2-1,TRBV27,.,TRBD2
TGTGCCAGCAGCGGAGACGCGGTCCGGGAAAAACTGTTTTTT,CASSGDAVREKLFF,TRBJ1-4,TRBV25-1,.,.
TGTGCCAGCAGCTTGACGGGGGGCCCATCCTACTATAACTATGGCTACACCTTC,CASSLTGGPSYYNYGYTF,TRBJ1-2,TRBV5-4,.,.
TGTGCCAGCAGCTTAGCGCTAGGTGAAAGCTCCTACAATGAGCAGTTCTTC,CASSLALGESSYNEQFF,TRBJ2-1,TRBV7-9,.,.